This is a list of T cell receptor beta chains from one sample in a study of PD-L1 blockade in urothelial cancer. Measured with immunoSEQ multiplex PCR; TCRdb has only the in-frame clones, and not every one. The sample has more than 75,000 clones; 84% are singletons. Here the sequenced sample was PBMCs, taken around atezolizumab (anti-PD-L1) treatment. The receptors were gathered from a man in his fifties or sixties with urothelial cancer. Each CDR3 is given with its conserved first and last residue. A D gene is named only where the DNA matches it firmly. Expanded clones are given a class, and other clones once, few, many or no size at all.

clone_size	j_call	d_call	v_call	cdr3_aa	cdr3_nt
NA	TRBJ1-2	NA	TRBV7-9	CASNVIGGRNYGYTF	TGTGCCAGCAACGTCATAGGGGGACGCAACTATGGCTACACCTTC
NA	TRBJ2-2	TRBD2	TRBV5-1	CASSLYGTSGANTGELFF	TGCGCCAGCAGCCTCTACGGGACTAGCGGGGCGAACACCGGGGAGCTGTTTTTT
NA	TRBJ2-5	TRBD1	TRBV5-1	CASSLGTGGQETQYF	TGCGCCAGCAGCTTGGGGACAGGGGGTCAGGAGACCCAGTACTTC
NA	TRBJ2-1	NA	TRBV5-4	CASSGTTGNLLHEQFF	TGTGCCAGCAGCGGAACTACAGGGAATCTGCTCCATGAGCAGTTCTTC
once	TRBJ2-5	TRBD1	TRBV2	CASSGGTTGGETQYF	TGTGCCAGCAGTGGGGGAACGACAGGGGGAGAGACCCAGTACTTC
NA	TRBJ2-1	TRBD1	TRBV6-6	CASKGQGAGNEQFF	TGTGCCAGCAAAGGACAGGGGGCTGGGAATGAGCAGTTCTTC
NA	TRBJ2-1	NA	TRBV18	CASSPGLANNEQFF	TGTGCCAGCTCCCCGGGGCTAGCGAACAATGAGCAGTTCTTC
NA	TRBJ2-1	TRBD2	TRBV18	CASSPTSGGANEQFF	TGTGCCAGCTCACCCACTAGCGGGGGGGCCAATGAGCAGTTCTTC
NA	TRBJ2-3	NA	TRBV5-6	CASSSQTTWGTQYF	TGTGCCAGCAGCTCGCAGACTACCTGGGGAACGCAGTATTTT
once	TRBJ1-1	TRBD1	TRBV6-1	CASRGGQGDTEAFF	TGTGCCAGCAGGGGGGGACAGGGGGACACTGAAGCTTTCTTT
NA	TRBJ2-7	NA	TRBV10-3	CAISGQTEQYF	TGTGCCATCAGCGGACAGACCGAGCAGTACTTC
NA	TRBJ1-5	TRBD1	TRBV28	CASSRRTLPTGQPQHF	TGTGCCAGCAGCCGAAGGACCCTCCCGACAGGGCAGCCCCAGCATTTT
NA	TRBJ1-1	TRBD1	TRBV10-1	CASSERGTGNTEAFF	TGCGCCAGCAGTGAAAGAGGGACAGGGAACACTGAAGCTTTCTTT
NA	TRBJ1-1	TRBD1	TRBV9	CASSRDSRMNTEAFF	TGTGCCAGCAGCCGGGACAGCCGCATGAACACTGAAGCTTTCTTT
NA	TRBJ2-7	TRBD1	TRBV10-3	CAISESDRGDYEQYF	TGTGCCATCAGTGAGTCGGACAGGGGAGATTACGAGCAGTACTTC
NA	TRBJ1-1	NA	TRBV7-7	CASSLAPGTEAFF	TGTGCCAGCAGCTTAGCTCCCGGGACTGAAGCTTTCTTT
NA	TRBJ2-2	TRBD2	TRBV15	CATSRDGGRNTGELFF	TGTGCCACCAGCAGAGATGGCGGGAGGAACACCGGGGAGCTGTTTTTT
once	TRBJ2-3	NA	TRBV6-6	CASSSAPSGKDTQYF	TGTGCCAGCAGTTCGGCTCCTTCAGGAAAAGATACGCAGTATTTT
NA	TRBJ2-1	TRBD2	TRBV11-3	CASSLKGTSGYNEQFF	TGTGCCAGCAGCTTAAAAGGGACTAGCGGGTACAATGAGCAGTTCTTC
NA	TRBJ1-4	NA	TRBV28	CASSGGNEKLFF	TGTGCCAGCTCAGGAGGTAATGAAAAACTGTTTTTT
NA	TRBJ1-1	NA	TRBV7-2	CASSWGGGPEAFF	TGTGCCAGCAGCTGGGGCGGGGGGCCTGAAGCTTTCTTT
NA	TRBJ1-4	NA	TRBV4-2	CASSGRGGDQEKLFF	TGTGCCAGCAGCGGAAGGGGCGGGGACCAAGAAAAACTGTTTTTT
NA	TRBJ2-7	TRBD2	TRBV5-5	CASSLSRGTSGRAYEQYF	TGTGCCAGCAGCTTGTCAAGGGGGACTAGCGGGAGGGCCTACGAGCAGTACTTC
few	TRBJ1-2	NA	TRBV2	CASSALATYGYTF	TGTGCCAGCAGTGCCCTAGCTACCTATGGCTACACCTTC
NA	TRBJ1-3	NA	TRBV28	CASSFLGGPGRSSGNTIYF	TGTGCCAGCAGTTTTTTGGGGGGTCCGGGACGGAGCTCTGGAAACACCATATATTTT
NA	TRBJ2-5	NA	TRBV9	CASSTRSGETQYF	TGTGCCAGCAGCACGAGATCGGGAGAGACCCAGTACTTC
NA	TRBJ2-5	NA	TRBV5-6	CASSFGGAAQETQYF	TGTGCCAGCAGCTTCGGAGGGGCTGCACAAGAGACCCAGTACTTC
NA	TRBJ2-3	NA	TRBV4-3	CASSQEKGWADTQYF	TGCGCCAGCAGCCAAGAAAAGGGGTGGGCAGATACGCAGTATTTT
few	TRBJ2-1	TRBD2	TRBV11-3	CASSKAGLRDEQFF	TGTGCCAGCAGCAAAGCGGGGTTGAGGGATGAGCAGTTCTTC
NA	TRBJ2-7	TRBD2	TRBV7-2	CASSALTSGRAYEQYF	TGTGCCAGCAGCGCGCTGACTAGCGGGAGGGCCTACGAGCAGTACTTC
few	TRBJ1-2	NA	TRBV18	CASSPQGGERGYTF	TGTGCCAGCTCACCACAAGGGGGAGAGAGGGGCTACACCTTC
NA	TRBJ1-5	TRBD1	TRBV25-1	CASGGQYSNQPQHF	TGTGCCAGCGGGGGACAGTATAGCAATCAGCCCCAGCATTTT
NA	TRBJ2-7	NA	TRBV7-9	CASSLFSYEQYF	TGTGCCAGCAGCCTGTTCTCCTACGAGCAGTACTTC
NA	TRBJ2-5	TRBD2	TRBV30	CACPTSGGARTQYF	TGTGCCTGCCCAACTAGCGGGGGGGCCCGGACCCAGTACTTC
NA	TRBJ2-2	NA	TRBV4-2	CASSQKRGWTGELFF	TGTGCCAGCAGCCAAAAACGGGGTTGGACCGGGGAGCTGTTTTTT
NA	TRBJ1-5	NA	TRBV29-1	CRVGGPNQPQHF	TGCAGAGTGGGAGGCCCCAATCAGCCCCAGCATTTT
few	TRBJ2-5	TRBD2	TRBV13	CASSPRAGSQETQYF	TGTGCCAGCAGCCCACGAGCGGGAAGTCAAGAGACCCAGTACTTC
NA	TRBJ1-1	NA	TRBV7-9	CASSLDETGRTFF	TGTGCCAGCAGCTTAGATGAAACAGGGCGGACTTTCTTT
NA	TRBJ2-7	NA	TRBV11-2	CASSLQAGPYEQYF	TGTGCCAGCAGCTTACAGGCCGGTCCCTACGAGCAGTACTTC
NA	TRBJ2-5	NA	TRBV11-1	CASSFGPQETQYF	TGTGCCAGCAGCTTTGGGCCGCAAGAGACCCAGTACTTC
NA	TRBJ2-7	NA	TRBV6-1	CASSDWTASVALYEQYF	TGTGCCAGCAGTGATTGGACAGCCTCGGTCGCCCTCTACGAGCAGTACTTC
NA	TRBJ2-3	TRBD2	TRBV11-2	CASNRGGALTDTQYF	TGTGCCAGCAACCGGGGGGGGGCCCTGACAGATACGCAGTATTTT
NA	TRBJ2-5	TRBD1	TRBV5-1	CASSARQGRYQETQYF	TGCGCCAGCAGCGCGCGACAGGGGAGGTACCAAGAGACCCAGTACTTC
NA	TRBJ2-1	TRBD2	TRBV5-1	CASSQQGLAVNNEQFF	TGCGCCAGCAGCCAACAGGGACTAGCGGTTAACAATGAGCAGTTCTTC
NA	TRBJ2-1	NA	TRBV2	CASGGGVSYNEQFF	TGTGCCAGCGGTGGGGGCGTCTCCTACAATGAGCAGTTCTTC
NA	TRBJ2-1	NA	TRBV19	CASSIGFFGREQFF	TGTGCCAGTAGTATTGGTTTCTTCGGGAGAGAGCAGTTCTTC
NA	TRBJ1-4	NA	TRBV10-3	CAISLTRDNEKLFF	TGTGCCATCAGCCTGACACGGGATAATGAAAAACTGTTTTTT
NA	TRBJ2-3	NA	TRBV21-1	CASSQQGATSTDTQYF	TGTGCCAGCAGCCAGCAGGGGGCTACTAGCACAGATACGCAGTATTTT
NA	TRBJ1-2	NA	TRBV27	CASSLTLPGHYNYGYTF	TGTGCCAGCAGCCTTACCCTGCCGGGACACTATAACTATGGCTACACCTTC
once	TRBJ2-2	NA	TRBV14	CASSQEAGTSGAGELFF	TGTGCCAGCAGCCAAGAAGCCGGGACTTCCGGGGCCGGGGAGCTGTTTTTT
NA	TRBJ2-6	NA	TRBV9	CASSLLPSGANVLTF	TGTGCCAGCAGCCTGCTACCCTCGGGGGCCAACGTCCTGACTTTC
NA	TRBJ2-7	TRBD1	TRBV28	CASSPSRTGVHEQYF	TGTGCCAGCAGTCCATCACGGACAGGGGTGCACGAGCAGTACTTC
NA	TRBJ2-2	NA	TRBV7-2	CASSSYSNTGELFF	TGTGCCAGCAGCTCCTACTCAAACACCGGGGAGCTGTTTTTT